There are a few counts of the clone carrying this TCR beta chain. Its target is unknown. Unique molecular identifiers were in the cDNA, with template-switch universal primer binding. TCRdb fed the 5' RACE reads into MiXCR, producing one record per CDR3 protein. Of hundreds of thousands of distinct CDR3 sequences in the sample, approximately 6.1% were seen once. This record comes from a study of identical twins. Overall study findings and caveats: Alpha sequences out of frame and shared by twins had excess low generation probability.

This CDR3 is 14 amino acids long. V was trimmed by 11 bases and J by 4 bases, leaving 21 bases between them. Germline V CDR1 and CDR2: MDHEN, SYDVKM. The TCR originated in a young man in good health. The sample taken for sequencing was naive T cells sorted from blood. This chain connects TRBV28 to TRBJ2-7, with no clear D. In DNA, the CDR3 is TGTGCCCCCCCCGCCCCGACATTTTATTACGAGCAGTACTTC. Its protein product is CAPPAPTFYYEQYF.